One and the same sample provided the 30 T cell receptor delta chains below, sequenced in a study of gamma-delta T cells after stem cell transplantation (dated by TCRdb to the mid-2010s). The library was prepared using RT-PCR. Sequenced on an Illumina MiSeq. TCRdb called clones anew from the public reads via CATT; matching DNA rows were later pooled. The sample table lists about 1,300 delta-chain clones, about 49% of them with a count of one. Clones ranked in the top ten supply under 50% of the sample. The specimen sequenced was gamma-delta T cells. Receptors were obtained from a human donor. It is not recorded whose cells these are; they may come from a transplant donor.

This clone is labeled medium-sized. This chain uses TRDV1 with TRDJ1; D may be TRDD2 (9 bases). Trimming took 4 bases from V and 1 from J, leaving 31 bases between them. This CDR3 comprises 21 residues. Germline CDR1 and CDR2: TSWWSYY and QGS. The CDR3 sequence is CALGVVLPTGDTRLGTDKLIF. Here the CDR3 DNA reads TGTGCTCTTGGGGTCGTCCTTCCTACAGGGGATACACGGCTGGGCACCGATAAACTCATCTTT.

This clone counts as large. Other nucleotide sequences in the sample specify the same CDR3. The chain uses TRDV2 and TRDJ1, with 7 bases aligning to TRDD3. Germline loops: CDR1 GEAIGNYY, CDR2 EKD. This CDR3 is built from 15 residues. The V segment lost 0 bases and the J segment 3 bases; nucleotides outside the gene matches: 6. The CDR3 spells CACDTVGDRPDKLIF. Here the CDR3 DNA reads TGTGCCTGTGACACCGTAGGGGATAGGCCCGATAAACTCATCTTT.

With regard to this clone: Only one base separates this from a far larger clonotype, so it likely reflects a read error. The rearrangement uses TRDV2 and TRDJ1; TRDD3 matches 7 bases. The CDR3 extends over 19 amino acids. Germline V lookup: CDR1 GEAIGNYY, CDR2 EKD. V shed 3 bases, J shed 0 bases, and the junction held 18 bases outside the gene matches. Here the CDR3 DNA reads TGTGCCTGTGACTCTATACAATCCTGGCCGGGGGATGACACCGATAAACTCATCTTT. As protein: CACDSIQSWPGDDTDKLIF.

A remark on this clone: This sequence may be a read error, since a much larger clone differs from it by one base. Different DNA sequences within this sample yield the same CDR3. As DNA, the CDR3 is TGTGCTCTTGGGGAGCGCTGGGAAAACTACACCGATAAACTCATCTTT. Translation gives CALGERWENYTDKLIF. V is TRDV1 and J is TRDJ1; perhaps TRDD3 as D (5 bases). V lost 3 bases and J lost 0, with 14 bases in between. Looked up from germline, CDR1 is TSWWSYY and CDR2 is QGS. The CDR3 extends over 16 amino acids.

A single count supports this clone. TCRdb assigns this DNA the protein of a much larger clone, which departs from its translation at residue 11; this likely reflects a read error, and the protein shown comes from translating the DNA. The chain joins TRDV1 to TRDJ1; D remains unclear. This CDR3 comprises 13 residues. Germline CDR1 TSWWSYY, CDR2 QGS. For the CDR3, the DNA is TGTGCTCTTGGGGGCCAGAGGGCCGATAAACCCATCTTT. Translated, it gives CALGGQRADKPIF.

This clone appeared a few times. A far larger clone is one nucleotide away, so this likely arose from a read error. The DNA for the CDR3 is TGTGCCTTTCCAGGAGGGATGCGCGGCGCCGATAAACTCATCTTT. Protein sequence: CAFPGGMRGADKLIF. The chain carries TRDV3 and TRDJ1; TRDD3 might be the D (5 bases). V was shortened by 2 bases and J by 3 bases, with 19 bases between the two germline ends. The germline V gene has CDR1 TVYSNPD and CDR2 GDNSRS (reference sequence). This CDR3 comprises 15 residues.

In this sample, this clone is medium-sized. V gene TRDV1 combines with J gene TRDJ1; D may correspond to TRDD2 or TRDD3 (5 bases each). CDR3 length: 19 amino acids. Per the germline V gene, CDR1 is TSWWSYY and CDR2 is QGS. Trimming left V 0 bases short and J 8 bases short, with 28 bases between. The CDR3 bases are TGTGCTCTTGGGGAACTAGCGTACCTTCATAGACTGGCGCTTGCCAAACTCATCTTT. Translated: CALGELAYLHRLALAKLIF.

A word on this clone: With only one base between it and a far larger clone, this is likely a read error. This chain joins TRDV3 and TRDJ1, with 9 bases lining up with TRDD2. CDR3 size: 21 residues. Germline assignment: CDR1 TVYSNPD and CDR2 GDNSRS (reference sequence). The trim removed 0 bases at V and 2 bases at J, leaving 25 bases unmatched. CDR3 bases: TGTGCCTTTAGCCACCTTCCTACATCGTCTCTGGGGGTCCTTGTTACCGATAAACTCATCTTT. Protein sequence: CAFSHLPTSSLGVLVTDKLIF.

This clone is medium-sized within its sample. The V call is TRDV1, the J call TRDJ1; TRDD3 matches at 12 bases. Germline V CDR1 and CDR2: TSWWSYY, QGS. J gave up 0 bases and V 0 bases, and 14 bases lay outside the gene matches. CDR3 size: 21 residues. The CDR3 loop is CALGELNPVLGDTTYTDKLIF. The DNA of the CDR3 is TGTGCTCTTGGGGAACTAAACCCCGTACTGGGGGATACCACGTACACCGATAAACTCATCTTT.

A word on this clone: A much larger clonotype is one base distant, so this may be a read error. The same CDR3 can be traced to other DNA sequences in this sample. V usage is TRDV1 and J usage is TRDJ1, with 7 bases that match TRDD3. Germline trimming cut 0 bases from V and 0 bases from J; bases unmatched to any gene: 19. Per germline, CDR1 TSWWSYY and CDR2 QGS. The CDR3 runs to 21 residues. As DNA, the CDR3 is TGTGCTCTTGGGGAACTCCTACAGCACGTACTGGGGATCCTCCACACCGATAAACTCATCTTT. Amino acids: CALGELLQHVLGILHTDKLIF.

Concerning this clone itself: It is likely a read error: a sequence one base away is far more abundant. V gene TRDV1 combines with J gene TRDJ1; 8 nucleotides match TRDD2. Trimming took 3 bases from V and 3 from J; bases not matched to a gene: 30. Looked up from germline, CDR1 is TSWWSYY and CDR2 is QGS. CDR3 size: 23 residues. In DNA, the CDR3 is TGTGCTCTTGGGGACACCCCGAGGACTTCCTACAAGAACTGGGTAAAGTTCGCCGATAAACTCATCTTT. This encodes CALGDTPRTSYKNWVKFADKLIF.

This chain's CDR3 is CACDRLGGSDFRTDKLIF. The DNA of the CDR3 is TGTGCCTGTGACAGGCTTGGGGGATCGGATTTTCGCACCGATAAACTCATCTTT. This chain links TRDV2 with TRDJ1, with 8 bases aligning to TRDD3. Trimming cost V 2 bases and J 1 base; bases outside gene matches: 14. The CDR3 is 18 residues long. Looked up from germline, CDR1 is GEAIGNYY and CDR2 is EKD.

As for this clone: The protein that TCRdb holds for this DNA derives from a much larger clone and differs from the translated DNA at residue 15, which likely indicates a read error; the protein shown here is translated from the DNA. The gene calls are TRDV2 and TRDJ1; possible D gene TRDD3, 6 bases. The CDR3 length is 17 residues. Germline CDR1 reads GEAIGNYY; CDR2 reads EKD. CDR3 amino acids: CACDTSGIPPYTDKPIF. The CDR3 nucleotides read TGTGCCTGTGACACCTCGGGGATCCCACCGTACACCGATAAACCCATCTTT.

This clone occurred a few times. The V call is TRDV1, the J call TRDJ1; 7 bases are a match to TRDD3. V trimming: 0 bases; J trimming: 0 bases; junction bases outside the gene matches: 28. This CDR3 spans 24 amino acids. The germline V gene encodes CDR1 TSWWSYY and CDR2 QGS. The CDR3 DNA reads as TGTGCTCTTGGGGAACTGCCTACCCCCTCCTTGGTGGGGGACCCCTCGTCGTACACCGATAAACTCATCTTT. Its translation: CALGELPTPSLVGDPSSYTDKLIF.

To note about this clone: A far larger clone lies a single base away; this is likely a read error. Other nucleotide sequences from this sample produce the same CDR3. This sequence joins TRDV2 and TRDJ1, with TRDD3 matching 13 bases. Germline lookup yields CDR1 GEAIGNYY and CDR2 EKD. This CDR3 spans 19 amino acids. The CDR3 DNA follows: TGTGCCTGTCAACTGGGGGATACGTCTGGTCTGAAGAGCACCGATAAGCTCATCTTT. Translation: CACQLGDTSGLKSTDKLIF.

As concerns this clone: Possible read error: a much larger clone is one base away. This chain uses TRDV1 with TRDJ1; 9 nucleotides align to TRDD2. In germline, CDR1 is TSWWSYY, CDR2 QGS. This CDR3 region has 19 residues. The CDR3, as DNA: TGTGCTCTTTGGGACGGACCAGCCTTCCTACCCGGGTTCCGCGATAAACTCATCTTT. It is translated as CALWDGPAFLPGFRDKLIF.

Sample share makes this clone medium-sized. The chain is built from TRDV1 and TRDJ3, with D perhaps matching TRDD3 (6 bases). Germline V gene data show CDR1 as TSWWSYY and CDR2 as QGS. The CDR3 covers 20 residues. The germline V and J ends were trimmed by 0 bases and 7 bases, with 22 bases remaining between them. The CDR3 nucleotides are TGTGCTCTTGGGGAACTCCTACTCCCCTGGCGGATACCCGACACCCGACAGATGTTTTTC. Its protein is CALGELLLPWRIPDTRQMFF.

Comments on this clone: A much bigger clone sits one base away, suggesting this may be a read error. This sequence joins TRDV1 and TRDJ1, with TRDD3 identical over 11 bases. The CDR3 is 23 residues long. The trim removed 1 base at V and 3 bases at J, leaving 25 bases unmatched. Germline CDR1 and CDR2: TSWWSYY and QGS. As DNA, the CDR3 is TGTGCTCTTGGGGAACCAATTCCTTCCCGTGATGGGGGATACGCGGGTCACCCCGATAAACTCATCTTT. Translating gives CALGEPIPSRDGGYAGHPDKLIF.

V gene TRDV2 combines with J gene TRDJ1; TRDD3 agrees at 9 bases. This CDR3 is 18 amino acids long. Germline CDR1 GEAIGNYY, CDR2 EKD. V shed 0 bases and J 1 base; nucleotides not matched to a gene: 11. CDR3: CACDTVLRGYAVTDKLIF. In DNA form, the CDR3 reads TGTGCCTGTGACACCGTCCTGAGGGGATACGCGGTCACCGATAAACTCATCTTT.

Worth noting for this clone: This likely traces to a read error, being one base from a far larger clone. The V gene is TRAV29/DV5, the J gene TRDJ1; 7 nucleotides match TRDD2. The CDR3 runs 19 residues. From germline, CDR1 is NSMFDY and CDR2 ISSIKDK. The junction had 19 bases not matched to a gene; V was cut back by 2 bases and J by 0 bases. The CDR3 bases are TGTGCAGCAAGTCCCCTTCCTGCCCTACCAAGACCTTACACCGATAAACTCATCTTT. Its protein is CAASPLPALPRPYTDKLIF.

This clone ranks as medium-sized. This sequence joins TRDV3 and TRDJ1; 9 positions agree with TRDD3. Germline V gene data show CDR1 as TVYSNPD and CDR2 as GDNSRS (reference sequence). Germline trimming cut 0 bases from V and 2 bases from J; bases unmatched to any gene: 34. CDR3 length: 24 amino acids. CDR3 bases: TGTGCCTTTAGTAGCGAGGGAGGACCACCAGACTGGGGGAACCCTCCACCCTGGACCGATAAACTCATCTTT. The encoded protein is CAFSSEGGPPDWGNPPPWTDKLIF.

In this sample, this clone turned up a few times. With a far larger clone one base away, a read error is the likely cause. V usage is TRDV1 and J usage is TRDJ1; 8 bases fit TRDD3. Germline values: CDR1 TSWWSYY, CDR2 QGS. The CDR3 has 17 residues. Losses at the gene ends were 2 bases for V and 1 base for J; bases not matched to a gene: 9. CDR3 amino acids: CALGELPGGLCTDKLIF. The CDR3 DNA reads TGTGCTCTTGGGGAATTGCCTGGGGGACTTTGCACCGATAAACTCATCTTT.

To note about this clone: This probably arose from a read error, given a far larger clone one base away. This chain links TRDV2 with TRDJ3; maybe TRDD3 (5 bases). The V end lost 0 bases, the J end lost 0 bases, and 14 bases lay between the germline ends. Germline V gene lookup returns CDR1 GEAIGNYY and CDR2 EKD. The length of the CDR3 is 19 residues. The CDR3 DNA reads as TGTGCCTGTGACACCGCGAGGATTCTGGGCTCCTGGGACACCCGACAGATGTTTTTC. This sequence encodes CACDTARILGSWDTRQMFF.

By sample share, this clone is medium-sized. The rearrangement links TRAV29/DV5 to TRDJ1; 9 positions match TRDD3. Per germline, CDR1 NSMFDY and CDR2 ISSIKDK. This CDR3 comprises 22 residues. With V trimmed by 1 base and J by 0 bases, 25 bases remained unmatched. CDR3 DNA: TGTGCAGCAAGCCAGTTCCTACGTATATCTACTGGGGGACCCGCATACACCGATAAACTCATCTTT. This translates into CAASQFLRISTGGPAYTDKLIF.

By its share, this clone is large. CDR3 loop: CAFPGGIRGADKLIF. The CDR3 bases are TGTGCCTTTCCAGGAGGGATACGCGGCGCCGATAAACTCATCTTT. The chain combines TRDV3 with TRDJ1, with 8 bases that match TRDD3. After removal of 2 bases from V and 3 bases from J, the junction contained 11 bases not matched to a gene. CDR1 and CDR2 (germline): TVYSNPD, GDNSRS (reference sequence). This CDR3 has 15 amino acids.

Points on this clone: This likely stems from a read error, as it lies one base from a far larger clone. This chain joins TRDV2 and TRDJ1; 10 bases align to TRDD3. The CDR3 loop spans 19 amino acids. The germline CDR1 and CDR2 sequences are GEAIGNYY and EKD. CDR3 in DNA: TGTGCCTGTGGCACCCTGAGAGGGGTTACTGGGGGATCCACCGATAAACTCATCTTT. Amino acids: CACGTLRGVTGGSTDKLIF.

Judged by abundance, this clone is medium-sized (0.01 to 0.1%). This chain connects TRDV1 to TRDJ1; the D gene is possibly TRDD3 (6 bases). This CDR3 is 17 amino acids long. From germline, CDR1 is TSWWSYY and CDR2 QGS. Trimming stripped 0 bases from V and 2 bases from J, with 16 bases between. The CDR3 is CALGELKTEGGTDKLIF. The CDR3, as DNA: TGTGCTCTTGGGGAACTCAAAACAGAAGGGGGAACCGATAAACTCATCTTT.

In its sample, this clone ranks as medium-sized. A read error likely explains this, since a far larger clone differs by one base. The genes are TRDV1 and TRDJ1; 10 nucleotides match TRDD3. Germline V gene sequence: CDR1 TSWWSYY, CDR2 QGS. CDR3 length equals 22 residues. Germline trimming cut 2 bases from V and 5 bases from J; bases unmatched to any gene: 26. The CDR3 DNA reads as TGTGCTCTTGGGGAAGGTCCTTCCCCCCGTCGGTGGGGGATACCCCGCGGGGATAAACTCATCTTT. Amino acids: CALGEGPSPRRWGIPRGDKLIF.

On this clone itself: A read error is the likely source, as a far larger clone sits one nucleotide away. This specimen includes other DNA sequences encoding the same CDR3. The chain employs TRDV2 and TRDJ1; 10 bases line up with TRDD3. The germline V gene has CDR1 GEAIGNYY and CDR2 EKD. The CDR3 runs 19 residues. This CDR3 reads CACDTAVGGDTLYTDKLIF. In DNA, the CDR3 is TGTGCCTGTGACACCGCTGTGGGGGGGGATACGCTGTACACCGATAAACTCATTTTT.

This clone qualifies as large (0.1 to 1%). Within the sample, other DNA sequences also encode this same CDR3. This CDR3 reads CACDTGGFSGSWDTRQMFF. In DNA form, the CDR3 reads TGTGCCTGTGACACCGGGGGATTCTCCGGCTCCTGGGACACCCGACAGATGTTTTTC. The genes are TRDV2 and TRDJ3; 7 nucleotides agree with TRDD3. After removal of 0 bases from V and 0 bases from J, the junction contained 7 bases not matched to a gene. Germline CDR1 is GEAIGNYY and CDR2 is EKD. The length of the CDR3 is 19 residues.